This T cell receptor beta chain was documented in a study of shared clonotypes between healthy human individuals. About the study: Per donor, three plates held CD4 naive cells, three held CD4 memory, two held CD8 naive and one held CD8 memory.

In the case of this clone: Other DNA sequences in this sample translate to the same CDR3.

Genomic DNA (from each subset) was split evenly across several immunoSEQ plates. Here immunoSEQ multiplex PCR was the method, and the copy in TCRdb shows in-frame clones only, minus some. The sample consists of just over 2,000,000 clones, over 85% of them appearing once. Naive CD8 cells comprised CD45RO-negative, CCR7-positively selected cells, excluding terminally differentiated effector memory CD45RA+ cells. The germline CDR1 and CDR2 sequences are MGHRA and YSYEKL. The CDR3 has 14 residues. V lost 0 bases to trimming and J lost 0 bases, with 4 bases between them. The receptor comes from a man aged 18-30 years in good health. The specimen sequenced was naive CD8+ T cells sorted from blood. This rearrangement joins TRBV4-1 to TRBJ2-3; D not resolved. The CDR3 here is CASSQDASTDTQYF. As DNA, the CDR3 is TGCGCCAGCAGCCAAGACGCCAGCACAGATACGCAGTATTTT.